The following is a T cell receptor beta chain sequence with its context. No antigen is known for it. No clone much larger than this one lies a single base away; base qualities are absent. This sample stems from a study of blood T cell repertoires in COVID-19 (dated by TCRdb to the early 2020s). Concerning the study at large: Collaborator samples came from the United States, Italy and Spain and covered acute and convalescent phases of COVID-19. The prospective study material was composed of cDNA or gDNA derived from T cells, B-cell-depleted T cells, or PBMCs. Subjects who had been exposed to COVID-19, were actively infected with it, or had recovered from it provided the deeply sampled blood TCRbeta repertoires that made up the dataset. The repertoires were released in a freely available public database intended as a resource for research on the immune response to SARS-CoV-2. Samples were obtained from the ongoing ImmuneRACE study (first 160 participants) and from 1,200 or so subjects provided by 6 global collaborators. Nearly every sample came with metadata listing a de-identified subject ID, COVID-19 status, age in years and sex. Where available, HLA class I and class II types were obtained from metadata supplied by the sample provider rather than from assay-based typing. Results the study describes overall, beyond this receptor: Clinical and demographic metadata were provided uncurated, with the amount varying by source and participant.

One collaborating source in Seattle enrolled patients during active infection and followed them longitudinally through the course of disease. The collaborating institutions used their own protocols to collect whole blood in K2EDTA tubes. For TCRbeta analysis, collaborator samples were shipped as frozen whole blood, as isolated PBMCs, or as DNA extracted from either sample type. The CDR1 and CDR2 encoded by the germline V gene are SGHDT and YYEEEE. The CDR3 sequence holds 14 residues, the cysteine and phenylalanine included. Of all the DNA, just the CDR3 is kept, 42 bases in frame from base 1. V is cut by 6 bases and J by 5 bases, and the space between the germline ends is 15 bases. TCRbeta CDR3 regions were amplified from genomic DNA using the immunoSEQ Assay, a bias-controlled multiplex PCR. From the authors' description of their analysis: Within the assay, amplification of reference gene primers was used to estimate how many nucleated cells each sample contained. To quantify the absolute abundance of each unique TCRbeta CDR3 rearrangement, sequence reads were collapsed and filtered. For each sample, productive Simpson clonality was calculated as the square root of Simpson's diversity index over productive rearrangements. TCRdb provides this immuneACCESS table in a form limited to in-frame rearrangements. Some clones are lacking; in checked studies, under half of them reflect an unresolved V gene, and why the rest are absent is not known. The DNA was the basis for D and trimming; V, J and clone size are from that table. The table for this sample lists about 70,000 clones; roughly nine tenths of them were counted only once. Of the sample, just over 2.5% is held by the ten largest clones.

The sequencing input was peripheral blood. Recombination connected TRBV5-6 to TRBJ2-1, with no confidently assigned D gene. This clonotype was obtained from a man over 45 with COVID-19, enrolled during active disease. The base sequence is TGTGCCAGCACCTTCGGCCCTAGAGACAATGAGCAGTTCTTC. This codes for CASTFGPRDNEQFF.